Listed below are T cell receptor beta chains from one sample, sequenced in a study of OX40 agonist ivuxolimab in advanced cancers. The protocol was immunoSEQ multiplex PCR, while the TCRdb copy is restricted to in-frame clones and leaves out a portion. The repertoire consists of about 98,000 clones, with roughly 85% occurring once and the leading ten covering over 0.4%. The sample consisted of CD4+ or CD8+ T cells sorted from blood, taken in a trial of the OX40 agonist ivuxolimab. The receptors here all came from an adult with an advanced solid tumor such as melanoma, head and neck, liver or kidney cancer. Both conserved end residues are part of each CDR3. Fields, in order: V gene, D gene, J gene, clone size, CDR3 protein, CDR3 DNA. A D gene is named only where the DNA matches it firmly. The listing skips clone size in some rows; elsewhere it reads once, few, many or a size class.

TRBV6-5,-,TRBJ1-1,-,CASLDIMNTEAFF,TGTGCCAGCCTGGACATCATGAACACTGAAGCTTTCTTT
TRBV30,-,TRBJ1-2,-,CAWSPTGQGGYGYTF,TGTGCCTGGAGCCCAACGGGGCAGGGAGGCTATGGCTACACCTTC
TRBV5-6,-,TRBJ2-3,-,CASSPGGADTQYF,TGTGCCAGCAGCCCGGGCGGGGCAGATACGCAGTATTTT
TRBV7-8,-,TRBJ2-5,-,CASSLEFQGSETQYF,TGTGCCAGCAGCTTAGAATTTCAGGGGAGCGAGACCCAGTACTTC
TRBV18,-,TRBJ1-2,-,CASSPIILQGEANYGYTF,TGTGCCAGCTCACCTATCATATTACAGGGTGAAGCTAACTATGGCTACACCTTC
TRBV7-3,-,TRBJ2-2,-,CASSLNPGIGELFF,TGTGCCAGCAGCTTAAATCCAGGCATCGGGGAGCTGTTTTTT
TRBV2,TRBD1,TRBJ1-1,-,CASGSRGRTTEAFF,TGTGCCAGCGGCTCTAGGGGGCGGACCACTGAAGCTTTCTTT
TRBV9,-,TRBJ2-3,-,CASSVGGTDTQYF,TGTGCCAGCAGCGTAGGAGGCACAGATACGCAGTATTTT
TRBV5-1,TRBD2,TRBJ2-2,-,CASSFQGGDTGELFF,TGCGCCAGCAGCTTTCAGGGAGGGGACACCGGGGAGCTGTTTTTT
TRBV9,TRBD1,TRBJ1-2,-,CASSVGGTGDEGYTF,TGTGCCAGCAGCGTAGGAGGGACAGGGGATGAAGGCTACACCTTC
TRBV7-2,-,TRBJ2-2,-,CASSLELQGVRELFF,TGTGCCAGCAGCTTAGAGTTGCAGGGAGTGCGGGAGCTGTTTTTT
TRBV2,-,TRBJ1-2,few,CASSESGRVGYGYTF,TGTGCCAGCAGTGAGTCCGGCAGGGTGGGCTATGGCTACACCTTC
TRBV14,-,TRBJ1-2,-,CASSQGGRTDGYTF,TGTGCCAGCAGCCAAGGGGGTAGGACAGACGGCTACACCTTC
TRBV19,TRBD1,TRBJ1-1,-,CASSARTGVGYTEAFF,TGTGCCAGTAGTGCCCGGACAGGGGTTGGTTACACTGAAGCTTTCTTT
TRBV7-2,-,TRBJ1-1,once,CASRAGTANTEAFF,TGTGCCAGCAGAGCGGGGACCGCGAACACTGAAGCTTTCTTT
TRBV10-3,-,TRBJ2-7,-,CAISESEAVGGEQYF,TGTGCCATCAGTGAGTCAGAGGCAGTGGGGGGCGAGCAGTACTTC
TRBV7-9,TRBD1,TRBJ1-2,-,CASSFWGQGSRYGYTF,TGTGCCAGCAGCTTTTGGGGACAGGGCTCACGCTATGGCTACACCTTC
TRBV5-1,-,TRBJ2-3,-,CASSEPTPGPQYF,TGCGCCAGCAGCGAACCGACCCCGGGGCCCCAGTATTTT
TRBV7-2,TRBD2,TRBJ2-3,-,CASSLWSGGRTDTQYF,TGTGCCAGCAGCTTATGGAGCGGGGGCCGCACAGATACGCAGTATTTT
TRBV5-5,-,TRBJ1-1,-,CASSLAGTPNTEAFF,TGTGCCAGCAGCTTGGCCGGCACACCGAACACTGAAGCTTTCTTT
TRBV7-3,TRBD1,TRBJ1-2,-,CASSGTGGSGYTF,TGTGCCAGCAGCGGTACAGGGGGCTCTGGCTACACCTTC
TRBV18,-,TRBJ1-2,-,CASSPDSAGYTF,TGTGCCAGCTCACCTGACAGTGCCGGCTACACCTTC
TRBV19,-,TRBJ1-4,-,CASTYGGSSREKLFF,TGTGCCAGTACCTATGGCGGGTCCTCAAGGGAAAAACTGTTTTTT
TRBV5-1,TRBD1,TRBJ2-1,-,CASSLGDRDYNEQFF,TGCGCCAGCAGCTTAGGGGACAGGGATTACAATGAGCAGTTCTTC
TRBV6-5,TRBD1,TRBJ1-5,-,CASSQQGIQPQHF,TGTGCCAGCAGCCAACAGGGGATTCAGCCCCAGCATTTT
TRBV4-1,TRBD1,TRBJ2-7,-,CASSLPDRKDEQYF,TGCGCCAGCAGCCTCCCGGACAGGAAGGACGAGCAGTACTTC
TRBV27,-,TRBJ1-2,-,CASSSQGNYGYTF,TGTGCCAGCAGTTCCCAGGGGAACTATGGCTACACCTTC
TRBV7-9,TRBD1,TRBJ2-7,-,CASSLQGASYEQYF,TGTGCCAGCAGCTTACAGGGGGCATCCTACGAGCAGTACTTC
TRBV7-3,-,TRBJ2-3,-,CASSSLGGSDTQYF,TGTGCCAGCAGCTCCCTCGGCGGGTCAGATACGCAGTATTTT
TRBV21-1,-,TRBJ1-5,-,CASSPHPPLNQPQHF,TGTGCCAGCAGCCCCCACCCTCCGCTGAATCAGCCCCAGCATTTT
TRBV7-2,TRBD1,TRBJ2-4,few,CASSPTGGKNIQYF,TGTGCCAGCAGCCCAACAGGGGGCAAAAACATTCAGTACTTC
TRBV2,TRBD1,TRBJ1-4,-,CARQGSVNEKLFF,TGTGCCCGACAGGGCTCGGTTAATGAAAAACTGTTTTTT
TRBV7-9,-,TRBJ1-2,few,CASSFPTALYGYTF,TGTGCCAGCAGCTTCCCAACAGCGCTCTATGGCTACACCTTC
TRBV2,-,TRBJ2-6,-,CASMPDRSGANVLTF,TGTGCCAGCATGCCTGATCGTTCTGGGGCCAACGTCCTGACTTTC
TRBV5-1,-,TRBJ1-1,-,CASSLQTPTTEAFF,TGCGCCAGCAGCTTGCAGACACCGACCACTGAAGCTTTCTTT
TRBV18,TRBD2,TRBJ2-5,-,CASSPPWGGSETQYF,TGTGCCAGCTCACCACCTTGGGGCGGGAGCGAGACCCAGTACTTC
TRBV27,TRBD1,TRBJ1-2,-,CASSSPADRGKGGYTF,TGTGCCAGCAGTTCCCCCGCGGACAGGGGGAAAGGTGGCTACACCTTC